Shown below are 20 T cell receptor beta chains from a single sample sequenced in a study of regulatory T cells in long-lasting Graves disease. Through Arm-PCR of CDR3 regions and iRepertoire HTBI primers, TCR beta libraries were built. TCRdb reprocessed the multiplex PCR reads via MiXCR and lists one record per CDR3 protein. This repertoire shows some 330,000 distinct CDR3 sequences, roughly 25% found once; its top ten account for about 27%. Time point in this sample: persistent/refractory GD, antithyroid drugs over 5 years with positive TRAb. With RNA extracted from PBMCs as input, the TCR library was made. The sequencing used peripheral blood mononuclear cells (PBMCs), collected when the disease was refractory, from a patient treated with antithyroid drugs. The origin of the receptors is a woman aged 40 to 50 with Graves disease.

The genes are TRBV3-1 and TRBJ1-6; D is possibly TRBD1 (5 bases). The CDR3 consists of 16 residues. Germline CDR1 is LGHDT and CDR2 is YNNKEL (reference sequence). The V end lost 0 bases, the J end lost 5 bases, and 11 bases lay between the germline ends. The CDR3 protein is CASSQELGPNNSPLHF. The CDR3 nucleotides read TGTGCCAGCAGCCAAGAGCTGGGGCCAAATAATTCACCCCTCCACTTT.

At least ten counts were recorded for this clonotype. The rearrangement uses TRBV27 and TRBJ2-7; 11 nucleotides match TRBD2. Germline CDR1 and CDR2: MNHEY and SMNVEV (reference sequence). The CDR3 is 18 amino acids. The J segment lost 3 bases and the V segment lost 3 bases, leaving 13 bases of the junction unmatched. Here the CDR3 DNA reads TGTGCCAGCAGTTTGGGGGGGCTAGCGGGAGGAGTAGGCTACGAGCAGTACTTC. This sequence encodes CASSLGGLAGGVGYEQYF.

A word on this clonotype: Lacking the conserved final phenylalanine or tryptophan, this CDR3 likely reflects a read error. The chain links TRBV14 to TRBJ2-5, with a possible D match to TRBD1 (6 bases). The CDR3 spans 16 residues. Trimming left V 2 bases short and J 6 bases short, with 19 bases between. The germline gives CDR1 SGHDN, CDR2 FVKESK. CDR3 DNA: TGTGCCAGCAGCCAATATGGAGAAGGGGGAGCAAAGACCCAGTACTCC. Its translation is CASSQYGEGGAKTQYS.

This clonotype showed up many times. V gene TRBV28 combines with J gene TRBJ1-2; D possibly corresponds to TRBD1 (5 bases). Germline V gene sequence: CDR1 MDHEN, CDR2 SYDVKM. The CDR3 totals 12 residues. V lost 5 bases and J 7 bases, leaving 11 bases between the germline ends. CDR3 bases: TGTGCCAGCAGTGGATCGACAGCTGGCTACACCTTC. Protein product: CASSGSTAGYTF.

This clonotype came up many times. V is TRBV7-2 and J is TRBJ2-3; TRBD2 matches 8 bases. Per the germline V gene, CDR1 is SGHTA and CDR2 is FQGNSA. This CDR3 region has 15 residues. J gave up 1 base and V 7 bases, and 7 bases lay outside the gene matches. CDR3 nucleotides: TGTGCCAGCACCTCGGGGGGGGAACGCACAGATACGCAGTATTTT. Its translation is CASTSGGERTDTQYF.

Notes on this clonotype: With a far larger clone one base away, a read error is the likely cause. J is TRBJ1-5 and V is TRBV2, with D unclear. V was cut by 4 bases and J by 2 bases, with 3 bases left in between. CDR3 length equals 12 residues. Germline CDR1 SNHLY, CDR2 FYNNEI. CDR3 sequence (DNA): TGTGCCAGCAGTGCAGGCAATCAGCCCCAGCATTTT. Encoded protein: CASSAGNQPQHF.

This clonotype was counted ten times or more. The chain uses TRBV5-5 and TRBJ1-1; D ambiguous. V lost 0 bases and J lost 3, with 6 bases in between. CDR3 length equals 13 residues. The germline V gene encodes CDR1 SGHKS and CDR2 YYEKEE (reference sequence). Here the CDR3 reads CASSLAGDTEAFF. DNA of the CDR3: TGTGCCAGCAGCTTGGCCGGGGACACTGAAGCTTTCTTT.

This clonotype was counted a few times. J is TRBJ1-3 and V is TRBV13; D is undetermined. Deletions cut 3 bases from V and 2 bases from J, with 11 bases between. This CDR3 has 15 amino acids. From germline, CDR1 is PRHDT and CDR2 FYEKMQ (reference sequence). CDR3 region: CASSFQPGAGNTIYF. In DNA, the CDR3 is TGTGCCAGCAGCTTTCAACCCGGGGCTGGAAACACCATATATTTT. The whole variable domain, filled in from reference TRBV13 and TRBJ1-3, reads AAGVIQSPRHLIKEKRETATLKCYPIPRHDTVYWYQQGPGQDPQFLISFYEKMQSDKGSIPDRFSAQQFSDYHSELNMSSLELGDSALYFCASSFQPGAGNTIYFGEGSWLTVV.

This rearrangement joins TRBV19 to TRBJ2-2, with 8 bases that match TRBD1. CDR3 size: 17 residues. The germline gives CDR1 LNHDA, CDR2 SQIVND (reference sequence). With V trimmed by 0 bases and J by 5 bases, 8 bases remained unmatched. CDR3 residues: CASSIDAGGMRTGELFF. In DNA, the CDR3 is TGTGCCAGTAGTATAGATGCAGGGGGCATGAGGACCGGGGAGCTGTTTTTT.

This clonotype has at least ten counts. In DNA form, the CDR3 reads TGTGCCACCAGTGATGGACAGGGGGCTAGGAAGACCCAGTACTTC. The encoded protein is CATSDGQGARKTQYF. The genes are TRBV24-1 and TRBJ2-5, with TRBD1 identical over 11 bases. Germline V gene lookup returns CDR1 KGHDR and CDR2 SFDVKD. The CDR3 is made up of 15 amino acids. The V segment lost 3 bases and the J segment 6 bases; nucleotides outside the gene matches: 5.

The chain combines TRBV18 with TRBJ2-7, with a possible D match to TRBD1 (5 bases). CDR3 length: 15 amino acids. Trimming took 1 base from V and 4 from J, leaving 14 bases between them. Germline CDR1 is KGHSH and CDR2 is LQKENI. As DNA, the CDR3 is TGTGCCAGCTCACCACTCTCCTCCAGGGATTACGAGCAGTACTTC. Its protein product is CASSPLSSRDYEQYF.

V usage is TRBV7-3 and J usage is TRBJ2-7, with D unclear. The CDR3 totals 15 residues. Looked up from germline, CDR1 is SGHTA and CDR2 is FQGTGA. Trimming shortened V by 1 base and J by 1 base, and 11 bases separated the two germline ends. CDR3 protein: CASSLNGGGSYEQYF. The CDR3 DNA reads TGTGCCAGCAGCTTAAACGGTGGTGGGTCCTACGAGCAGTACTTC.

This clonotype was picked up many times. V usage is TRBV11-2 and J usage is TRBJ2-7, with D perhaps being TRBD1 or TRBD2 (5 bases each). CDR1 and CDR2 (germline): SGHAT, FQNNGV. The CDR3 totals 15 residues. Trimming left V 4 bases short and J 2 bases short, with 15 bases between. The CDR3, as DNA: TGTGCCAGCAGCTCCGGCCGGGGACCCACCTACGAGCAGTACTTC. Residues: CASSSGRGPTYEQYF.

Points on this clonotype: This may be a read error: a much more frequent sequence differs by one nucleotide. The V call is TRBV12-3 or TRBV12-4, the J call TRBJ1-4, with 7 bases aligning to TRBD1. V gave up 7 bases and J gave up 7 bases; unmatched junction bases: 12. The CDR3 extends over 15 amino acids. DNA for the CDR3: TGTGCCAGCACCTGGGAGGGGGCTTGGTTTGAAAAACTGTTTTTT. Protein product: CASTWEGAWFEKLFF.

This clonotype was counted once. Compared with germline, one end of the junction differs, possibly owing to a read error. V and J are TRBV18 and TRBJ2-7; possibly TRBD2 for D (6 bases). Germline V gives CDR1 KGHSH, CDR2 LQKENI. The CDR3 sequence is 17 residues long. The CDR3 loop is CDSSLPGPGTANFEQYF. In DNA, the CDR3 is TGTGACAGCTCACTACCTGGTCCCGGGACTGCAAACTTCGAGCAGTACTTC. Filled out from reference TRBV18 and TRBJ2-7, the complete variable domain reads NAGVMQNPRHLVRRRGQEARLRCSPMKGHSHVYWYRQLPEEGLKFMVYLQKENIIDESGMPKERFSAEFPKEGPSILRIQQVVRGDSAAYFCDSSLPGPGTANFEQYFGPGTRLTVT.

This chain uses TRBV28 with TRBJ2-3, with D maybe TRBD2 (6 bases). Trimming shortened V by 5 bases and J by 5 bases, and 17 bases separated the two germline ends. Germline assignment: CDR1 MDHEN and CDR2 SYDVKM. CDR3 length: 15 residues. The CDR3 nucleotides read TGTGCCAGCAGTCCCCCTGGGGGGAGGCGAGATACGCAGTATTTT. Protein sequence: CASSPPGGRRDTQYF.

This clonotype occurred a few times. The V and J genes are TRBV6-1 and TRBJ1-1; D is unresolved. Trimming took off 5 bases at V and 7 bases at J, with 14 bases between the two ends. Germline CDR1 reads MNHNS; CDR2 reads SASEGT. The CDR3 consists of 13 residues. CDR3 amino acids: CASSRPVVGEAFF. CDR3 nucleotide sequence: TGTGCCAGCAGTAGACCAGTCGTCGGTGAAGCTTTCTTT.

This clonotype was seen at least ten times. The rearrangement joins TRBV10-3 to TRBJ1-6; 7 nucleotides line up with TRBD1. Losses at the gene ends were 4 bases for V and 12 bases for J; bases not matched to a gene: 6. The germline gives CDR1 ENHRY, CDR2 SYGVKD. The CDR3 loop spans 13 amino acids. DNA of the CDR3: TGTGCCATCAGTGCTTGGACAGGTCAACCCCTCCACTTT. The encoded protein is CAISAWTGQPLHF.

The sample holds a few counts of this clonotype. The J gene is TRBJ2-5, the V gene TRBV5-6; D might be TRBD2 (6 bases). V lost 0 bases and J lost 6, with 18 bases in between. CDR1 is SGHDT and CDR2 is YYEEEE in the germline V gene. CDR3 length: 16 residues. This CDR3 reads CASSLGPSGLQQTQYF. CDR3 sequence (DNA): TGTGCCAGCAGCTTGGGACCCAGCGGGCTTCAACAGACCCAGTACTTC.

This clonotype has more than one count but fewer than ten. The DNA for the CDR3 is TGTGCCAGCAGCACTCAGGGCACGGGGAACACTGAAGCTTTCTTT. Translation: CASSTQGTGNTEAFF. J is TRBJ1-1 and V is TRBV13; the D gene is possibly TRBD1 (5 bases). The CDR3 runs to 15 residues. Germline CDR1 reads PRHDT; CDR2 reads FYEKMQ (reference sequence). Trimming cost V 5 bases and J 1 base, with 14 bases left between them.